This T cell receptor (beta chain) was sequenced in a study of blood T cell repertoires in COVID-19 (dated by TCRdb to the early 2020s). Broadly, across the study: Collaborator samples came from the United States, Italy and Spain and covered acute and convalescent phases of COVID-19. The prospective study material was composed of cDNA or gDNA derived from T cells, B-cell-depleted T cells, or PBMCs. Subjects who had been exposed to COVID-19, were actively infected with it, or had recovered from it provided the deeply sampled blood TCRbeta repertoires that made up the dataset. The repertoires were released in a freely available public database intended as a resource for research on the immune response to SARS-CoV-2. Samples were obtained from the ongoing ImmuneRACE study (first 160 participants) and from over 1,000 subjects provided by 6 global collaborators. Nearly every sample came with metadata listing a de-identified subject ID, COVID-19 status, age in years and sex. Where available, HLA class I and class II types were obtained from metadata supplied by the sample provider rather than from assay-based typing. The research as a whole found: The quantity of clinical and demographic metadata differed by source and by participant and was supplied without curation.

On this clone: This receptor's antigen is unknown. Base qualities were left out, and no much larger clone turns up one base away.

In Seattle, one collaborating source enrolled patients while the infection was active and tracked those patients longitudinally over the course of disease. Collaborating institutions collected whole blood in K2EDTA tubes following their own protocols. For TCRbeta analysis, collaborator samples were shipped as frozen whole blood, as isolated PBMCs, or as DNA extracted from either sample type. Relative to germline, V is 1 base shorter and J is 5 bases shorter, with 11 bases between their ends. The cysteine opens and the phenylalanine closes a CDR3 of 14 amino acids. Only the CDR3 part of the read is kept: 42 bases, read in frame from the first base. CDR1 MNHNS and CDR2 SASEGT were looked up in the germline V gene. TCRbeta CDR3 regions were amplified from genomic DNA by means of the immunoSEQ Assay, a bias-controlled multiplex PCR. The paper's processing steps were these. Within the assay, amplification of reference gene primers was used to estimate how many nucleated cells each sample contained. To quantify the absolute abundance of each unique TCRbeta CDR3 rearrangement, sequence reads were collapsed and filtered. For each sample, productive Simpson clonality was calculated by taking the square root of Simpson's diversity index across productive rearrangements. In its TCRdb copy, this immuneACCESS table keeps in-frame sequences only and misses some clones. Where compared with another copy, unresolved V genes explain less than half of these, and the others have no known cause. V and J calls and clone size follow that table, whereas D and trimming were derived from the DNA. The sample contains a few hundred thousand clones, 70% to 90% of them found a single time. About 6% of the sample belongs to the ten largest clones.

The receptor comes from a woman between 45 and 65 years old with COVID-19, enrolled during active disease. The sequence joins TRBV6-1 to TRBJ2-5, with TRBD1 as a weak D call on 5 bases. The sample comprised peripheral blood. The DNA sequence is TGTGCCAGCAGTGAAGGGGGCCGGGTGGAGACCCAGTACTTC. Translated, it reads CASSEGGRVETQYF.